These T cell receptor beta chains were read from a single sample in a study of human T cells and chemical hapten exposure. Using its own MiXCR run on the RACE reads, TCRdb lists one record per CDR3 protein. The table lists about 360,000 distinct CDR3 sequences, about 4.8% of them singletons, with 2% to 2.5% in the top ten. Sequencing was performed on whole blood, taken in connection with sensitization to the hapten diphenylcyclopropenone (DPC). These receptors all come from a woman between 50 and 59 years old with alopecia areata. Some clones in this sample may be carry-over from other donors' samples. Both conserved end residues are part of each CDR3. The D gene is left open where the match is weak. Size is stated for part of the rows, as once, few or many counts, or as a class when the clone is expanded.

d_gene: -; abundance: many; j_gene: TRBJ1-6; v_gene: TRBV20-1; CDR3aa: CSAPMAGPDNSPLHF; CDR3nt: TGCAGTGCCCCGATGGCAGGGCCGGATAATTCACCCCTCCACTTT
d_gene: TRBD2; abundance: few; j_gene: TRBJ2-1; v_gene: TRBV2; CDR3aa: CASSEGSGGFYEQFF; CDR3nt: TGTGCCAGCAGTGAAGGTAGCGGGGGGTTTTATGAGCAGTTCTTC
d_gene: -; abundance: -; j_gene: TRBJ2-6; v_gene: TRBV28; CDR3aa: CASSPTGLSSGANVLTF; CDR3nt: TGTGCCAGCAGTCCGACTGGACTTAGCTCTGGGGCCAACGTCCTGACTTTC
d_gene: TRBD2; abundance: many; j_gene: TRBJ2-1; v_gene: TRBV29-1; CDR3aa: CSATGLARGNEQFF; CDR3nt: TGCAGCGCAACGGGACTAGCGAGAGGGAATGAGCAGTTCTTC
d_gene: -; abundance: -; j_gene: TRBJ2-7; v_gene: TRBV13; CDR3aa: CASSLGGGAEYEQYF; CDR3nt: TGTGCCAGCAGCTTAGGTGGGGGGGCGGAGTACGAGCAGTACTTC
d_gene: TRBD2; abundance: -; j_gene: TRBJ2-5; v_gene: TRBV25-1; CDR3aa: CASSAQPGLAGEETQYF; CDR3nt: TGTGCCAGCAGTGCCCAGCCGGGACTAGCGGGGGAAGAGACCCAGTACTTC
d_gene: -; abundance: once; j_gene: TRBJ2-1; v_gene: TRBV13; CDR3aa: CASTGRVPYNEQFF; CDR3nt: TGTGCCAGTACCGGCAGGGTACCCTACAATGAGCAGTTCTTC
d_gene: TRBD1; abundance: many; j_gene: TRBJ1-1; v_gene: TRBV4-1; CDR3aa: CASSQDGQVFEAFF; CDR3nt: TGCGCCAGCAGCCAAGATGGACAGGTGTTTGAAGCTTTCTTT
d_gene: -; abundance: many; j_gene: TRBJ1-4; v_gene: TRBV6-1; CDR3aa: CASSERGNGEKLFF; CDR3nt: TGTGCCAGCAGTGAAAGGGGCAACGGTGAAAAACTGTTTTTT
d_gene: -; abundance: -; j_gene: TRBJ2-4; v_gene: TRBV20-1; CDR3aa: CSANSGYRGKNIQYF; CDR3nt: TGCAGTGCCAATTCAGGGTACCGGGGCAAAAACATTCAGTACTTC
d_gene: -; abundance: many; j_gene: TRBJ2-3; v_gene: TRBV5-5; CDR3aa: CASSFRESDTQYF; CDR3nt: TGTGCCAGCAGCTTTAGGGAGTCAGATACGCAGTATTTT
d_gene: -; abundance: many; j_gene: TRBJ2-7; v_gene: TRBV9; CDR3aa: CASSVATGGRDEQYF; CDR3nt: TGTGCCAGCAGCGTAGCTACGGGCGGCCGGGACGAGCAGTACTTC
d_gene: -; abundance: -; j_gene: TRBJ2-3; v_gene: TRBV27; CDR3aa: CASSTYSTDTQYF; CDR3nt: TGTGCCAGCAGTACCTATAGCACAGATACGCAGTATTTT
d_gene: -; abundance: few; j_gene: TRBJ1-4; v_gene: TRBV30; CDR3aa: CAWSATNEKLFF; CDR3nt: TGTGCCTGGAGTGCAACTAATGAAAAACTGTTTTTT
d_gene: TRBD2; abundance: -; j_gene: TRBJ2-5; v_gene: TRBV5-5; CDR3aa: CASSLPGLVGTETQYF; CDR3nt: TGTGCCAGCAGCTTACCGGGACTAGTCGGCACAGAGACCCAGTACTTC
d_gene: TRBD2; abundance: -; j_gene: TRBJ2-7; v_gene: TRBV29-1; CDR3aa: CSVLLAETYEQYF; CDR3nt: TGCAGCGTTCTTCTAGCGGAGACCTACGAGCAGTACTTC
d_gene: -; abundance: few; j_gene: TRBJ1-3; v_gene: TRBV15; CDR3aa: CATSRGVLGNTIYF; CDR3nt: TGTGCCACCAGCAGAGGGGTTCTTGGAAACACCATATATTTT
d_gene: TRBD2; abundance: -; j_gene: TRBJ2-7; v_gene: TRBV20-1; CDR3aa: CSAPSWRGAYEQYF; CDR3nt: TGCAGTGCTCCTTCGTGGCGGGGGGCCTACGAGCAGTACTTC
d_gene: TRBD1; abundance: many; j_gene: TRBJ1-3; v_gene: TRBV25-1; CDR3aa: CASSSQGLFSGNTIYF; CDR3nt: TGTGCCAGCAGTTCACAGGGGTTATTCTCTGGAAACACCATATATTTT
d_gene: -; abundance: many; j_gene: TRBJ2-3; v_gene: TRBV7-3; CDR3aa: CASSFSSATDTQYF; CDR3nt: TGTGCCAGCAGCTTTTCTAGCGCCACAGATACGCAGTATTTT
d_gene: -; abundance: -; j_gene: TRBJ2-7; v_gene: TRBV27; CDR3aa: CASSPRARTTEQYF; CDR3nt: TGTGCCAGCAGTCCCCGGGCTAGAACTACGGAGCAGTACTTC
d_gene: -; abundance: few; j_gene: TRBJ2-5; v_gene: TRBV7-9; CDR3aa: CASSLGRGRQETQYF; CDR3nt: TGTGCCAGCAGCTTAGGAAGGGGAAGGCAAGAGACCCAGTACTTC
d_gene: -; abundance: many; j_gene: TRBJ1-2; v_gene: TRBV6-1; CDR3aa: CASSEGTAYGYTF; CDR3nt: TGTGCCAGCAGTGAAGGGACAGCCTATGGCTACACCTTC
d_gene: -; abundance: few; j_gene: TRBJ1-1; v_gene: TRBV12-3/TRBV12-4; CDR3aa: CASSSTAGPNTEAFF; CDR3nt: TGTGCCAGCAGTTCAACGGCAGGACCGAACACTGAAGCTTTCTTT
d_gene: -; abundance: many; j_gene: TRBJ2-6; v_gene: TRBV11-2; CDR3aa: CASSFSTAGANVLTF; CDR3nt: TGTGCCAGCAGCTTTTCTACAGCTGGGGCCAACGTCCTGACTTTC
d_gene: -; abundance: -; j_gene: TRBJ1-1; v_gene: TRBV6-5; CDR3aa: CASRPTARAPNTEAFF; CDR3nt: TGTGCCAGCAGACCGACAGCCAGGGCCCCGAACACTGAAGCTTTCTTT
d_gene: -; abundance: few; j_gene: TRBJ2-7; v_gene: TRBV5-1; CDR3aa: CASSLDEQYF; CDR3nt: TGCGCCAGCAGCTTGGACGAGCAGTACTTC